Presented here are 8 T cell receptor beta chains from one specimen sequenced in a study of identical twins. Using its own MiXCR run on the 5' RACE reads, TCRdb lists one record per CDR3 protein. The profile covers hundreds of thousands of distinct CDR3 sequences, with 6.1% appearing a single time and around 1.7% taken by the ten largest. What was sequenced was naive T cells sorted from blood. These receptors were obtained from a man younger than 35 in good health.

As regards this clonotype: One end of the junction is discordant with germline, which a read error may explain. The rearrangement links TRBV2 to TRBJ2-1; 7 bases line up with TRBD2. This CDR3 has 12 residues. CDR1 SNHLY and CDR2 FYNNEI come from the germline V gene. In nucleotides, the CDR3 is TGTGCCAGCAGTGAGACTAGCATGCCCCCAATGTTC. This sequence encodes CASSETSMPPMF.

The chain links TRBV20-1 to TRBJ1-2, with D unresolved. The CDR3 spans 11 residues. Looked up from germline, CDR1 is DFQATT and CDR2 is SNEGSKA (reference sequence). The V end lost 4 bases, the J end lost 8 bases, and 11 bases lay between the germline ends. The CDR3 loop reads CSAIGVRGYTF. CDR3 DNA: TGCAGTGCTATCGGGGTCAGAGGCTACACCTTC.

This clonotype was counted only a few times. The chain recombines TRBV3-1 with TRBJ2-1, with 9 bases that match TRBD2. Germline V lookup: CDR1 LGHDT, CDR2 YNNKEL (reference sequence). J lost 5 bases, V lost 5 bases, and 7 bases had no gene match. CDR3 length equals 15 residues. The CDR3 region is CASSIRLAENNEQFF. CDR3 DNA: TGTGCCAGCAGCATTAGACTAGCGGAAAACAATGAGCAGTTCTTC.

V and J are TRBV3-1 and TRBJ2-3; the match to TRBD1 covers 10 bases. This CDR3 region has 15 residues. After removal of 3 bases from V and 2 bases from J, the junction contained 2 bases not matched to a gene. CDR1 is LGHDT and CDR2 is YNNKEL in the germline V gene (reference sequence). This CDR3 is CASSQGQGTTDTQYF. The CDR3 region has the DNA TGTGCCAGCAGCCAGGGACAGGGGACCACAGATACGCAGTATTTT.

This clonotype came up many times. The J gene is TRBJ2-7, the V gene TRBV12-3 or TRBV12-4, with 8 positions matching TRBD2. With 3 bases clipped from V and 1 base from J, the junction kept 8 bases outside the gene matches. This CDR3 comprises 16 residues. The CDR3 is CASSFFGTRGSYEQYF. The CDR3, as DNA: TGTGCCAGCAGTTTCTTCGGGACTAGAGGGTCCTACGAGCAGTACTTC.

This clonotype was recorded many times. The chain is built from TRBV5-1 and TRBJ1-5; D is unclear. The V end lost 1 base, the J end lost 5 bases, and 7 bases lay between the germline ends. The CDR3 runs 13 residues. Germline CDR1 reads SGHRS; CDR2 reads YFSETQ. The CDR3 loop is CASSLRADQPQHF. In DNA, the CDR3 is TGCGCCAGCAGCTTGCGAGCAGATCAGCCCCAGCATTTT.

This chain connects TRBV3-1 to TRBJ1-5; the D is unclear. V lost 1 base to trimming and J lost 5 bases, with 12 bases between them. This CDR3 spans 15 amino acids. The germline CDR1 and CDR2 sequences are LGHDT and YNNKEL (reference sequence). CDR3 nucleotides: TGTGCCAGCAGCCAAGGCCCAGGAATTCATCAGCCCCAGCATTTT. Protein product: CASSQGPGIHQPQHF.

This clonotype was picked up many times. The V gene is TRBV10-3, the J gene TRBJ2-7; a weak D match, TRBD1 (5 bases). The germline V gene encodes CDR1 ENHRY and CDR2 SYGVKD. The V end was cut by 3 bases, the J end by 1 base, with 7 bases between. The CDR3 runs 13 residues. The CDR3, as DNA: TGTGCCATCAGTGAAAGGGGTTCCTACGAGCAGTACGTC. It yields the protein CAISERGSYEQYV.